The clone carrying this TCR beta chain came up a few times. What it binds is unknown. From the RT-PCR reads, TCRdb called clonotypes with MiXCR, one entry per CDR3 protein. The data show over 300,000 distinct CDR3 sequences, just over 20% seen once. The germline V gene encodes CDR1 MNHEY and CDR2 SMNVEV (reference sequence). The CDR3 sequence is 13 residues long. V lost 0 bases, J lost 7 bases, and 7 bases lay in between. The sample originates from a study of response to subunit inactivated influenza vaccine. Study results and caveats: The study's authors posited that every seasonal influenza vaccination enlists few new T cells.

Material: PBMCs from blood, obtained about 19 months after vaccination. This sequence originates from a man in his fifties or sixties who received an inactivated influenza vaccine. The V gene is TRBV27, the J gene TRBJ1-5; D not resolved. The CDR3: CASSLSLGQPQHF. The CDR3 bases are TGTGCCAGCAGTTTATCGTTGGGGCAGCCCCAGCATTTT.